Shown below are 32 T cell receptor beta chains from a single sample sequenced in a study of cytomegalovirus exposure and HLA in healthy donors. The method was immunoSEQ multiplex PCR; TCRdb's version includes in-frame clones alone and lacks a portion of them. The table records around 200,000 clones, approximately 84% of them present only once. Sequencing was carried out using PBMCs. These receptors all come from a woman under 30 in good health and CMV-seropositive.

This clone was picked up a small number of times. The chain links TRBV29-1 to TRBJ2-3, with 8 bases aligning to TRBD1. The CDR3 runs 15 residues. After removal of 3 bases from V and 0 bases from J, the junction contained 5 bases not matched to a gene. Germline V gene data show CDR1 as SQVTM and CDR2 as ANQGSEA. The CDR3 region is CSVDPRDRSTDTQYF. In DNA, the CDR3 is TGCAGCGTTGACCCCAGGGACAGGAGCACAGATACGCAGTATTTT.

The chain carries TRBV7-2 and TRBJ1-2, with TRBD1 identical over 9 bases. Trimming took 5 bases from V and 7 from J; bases not matched to a gene: 11. Per germline, CDR1 SGHTA and CDR2 FQGNSA. The CDR3 has 15 residues. The CDR3 sequence is CASSPRTGDVFGYTF. CDR3 nucleotides: TGTGCCAGCAGCCCTCGGACAGGGGACGTGTTTGGCTACACCTTC.

This clone came up once. The chain recombines TRBV18 with TRBJ1-1; D gene ambiguous. Germline values: CDR1 KGHSH, CDR2 LQKENI. The CDR3 sequence is 14 residues long. Trimming removed 3 bases from V and 0 bases from J, with 8 bases in between. The CDR3 protein is CASSPTRLNTEAFF. The CDR3 DNA reads TGTGCCAGCTCACCGACACGATTGAACACTGAAGCTTTCTTT. Looking up the rest from reference TRBV18 and TRBJ1-1 gives the full variable domain: NAGVMQNPRHLVRRRGQEARLRCSPMKGHSHVYWYRQLPEEGLKFMVYLQKENIIDESGMPKERFSAEFPKEGPSILRIQQVVRGDSAAYFCASSPTRLNTEAFFGQGTRLTVV.

The chain's CDR3 is CASSPAGTGNSPLHF. The CDR3 DNA is TGCGCCAGCAGCCCCGCCGGGACAGGGAATTCACCCCTCCACTTT. This chain joins TRBV5-1 and TRBJ1-6; 9 nucleotides agree with TRBD1. The J segment lost 7 bases and the V segment lost 4 bases, leaving 6 bases of the junction unmatched. Per the germline V gene, CDR1 is SGHRS and CDR2 is YFSETQ. The CDR3 runs 15 residues.

The chain couples TRBV4-1 to TRBJ2-7; tentatively, D is TRBD1 (5 bases). This CDR3 comprises 17 residues. The V gene lost 1 base and the J gene lost 5 bases, with 21 bases spanning the gap. Germline loops: CDR1 MGHRA, CDR2 YSYEKL. CDR3 loop: CASSQVGQGIFRDEQYF. Written as DNA, the CDR3 is TGCGCCAGCAGCCAAGTCGGCCAGGGAATTTTCAGGGACGAGCAGTACTTC.

This clone was seen once. The chain uses TRBV28 and TRBJ1-2; 10 nucleotides line up with TRBD1. V shed 2 bases, J shed 5 bases, and the junction held 5 bases outside the gene matches. Germline assignment: CDR1 MDHEN and CDR2 SYDVKM. The CDR3 consists of 15 residues. CDR3 residues: CASSLDRGRLYGYTF. CDR3 bases: TGTGCCAGCAGTTTAGACAGGGGGCGTTTATATGGCTACACCTTC.

V usage is TRBV5-1 and J usage is TRBJ2-1; D possibly corresponds to TRBD2 (6 bases). CDR1 SGHRS and CDR2 YFSETQ come from the germline V gene. V lost 2 bases to trimming and J lost 6 bases, with 9 bases between them. The CDR3 runs to 13 residues. The CDR3 DNA follows: TGCGCCAGCAGCTTAGGCGGGGTCAATGAGCAGTTCTTC. It specifies CASSLGGVNEQFF.

This clone was detected only once. The CDR3 region is CASSPGQYYEQYF. CDR3 nucleotide sequence: TGTGCCAGCTCACCAGGGCAGTACTACGAGCAGTACTTC. This rearrangement joins TRBV18 to TRBJ2-7; D is unresolved. The CDR3 is 13 amino acids. Trimming took off 2 bases at V and 3 bases at J, with 8 bases between the two ends. From germline, CDR1 is KGHSH and CDR2 LQKENI.

In this sample, this clone turned up many times. CDR3 nucleotide sequence: TGCGCCAGCAGCCAAGGGACAGGGGAGGATACGCAGTATTTT. Translating gives CASSQGTGEDTQYF. V gene TRBV4-1 combines with J gene TRBJ2-3, with 9 bases matching TRBD1. Germline-derived CDR1 and CDR2 are MGHRA and YSYEKL. V lost 1 base, J lost 6 bases, and 2 bases stayed unmatched. The CDR3 contains 14 residues.

This clone has only a few counts. The gene calls are TRBV19 and TRBJ2-1, with 9 bases lining up with TRBD1. V shed 5 bases, J shed 8 bases, and the junction held 13 bases outside the gene matches. The CDR3 sequence is 16 residues long. CDR1 and CDR2 from the germline V gene are LNHDA and SQIVND (reference sequence). The CDR3 DNA reads as TGTGCCAGTAGTGCTAGACAGGGGGTCAACTATCATGAGCAGTTCTTC. Translated: CASSARQGVNYHEQFF.

This clone was seen only once. The CDR3 coding sequence is TGTGCCAGTAGTGTAGGGCTGAGGACTGAAGCTTTCTTT. Amino acids: CASSVGLRTEAFF. The gene calls are TRBV19 and TRBJ1-1, with D hard to call. From germline, CDR1 is LNHDA and CDR2 SQIVND (reference sequence). The ends were cut back, 5 bases at V and 5 bases at J, with 12 bases in the middle. This CDR3 has 13 residues. Together with reference TRBV19 and TRBJ1-1, the CDR3 gives the full variable domain: DGGITQSPKYLFRKEGQNVTLSCEQNLNHDAMYWYRQDPGQGLRLIYYSQIVNDFQKGDIAEGYSVSREKKESFPLTVTSAQKNPTAFYLCASSVGLRTEAFFGQGTRLTVV.

The chain employs TRBV5-5 and TRBJ2-1, with TRBD2 identical over 13 bases. With 5 bases clipped from V and 0 bases from J, the junction kept 8 bases outside the gene matches. In germline, CDR1 is SGHKS, CDR2 YYEKEE (reference sequence). The length of the CDR3 is 18 residues. The CDR3 nucleotides read TGTGCCAGCAGTAGACTAGCGGGGGGACCGAGCTCCTACAATGAGCAGTTCTTC. Its translation is CASSRLAGGPSSYNEQFF.

This chain uses TRBV19 with TRBJ1-1, with 7 bases lining up with TRBD1. The ends lost 7 bases at V and 1 base at J; junction bases unmatched: 9. This CDR3 has 15 amino acids. Germline V gene lookup returns CDR1 LNHDA and CDR2 SQIVND (reference sequence). The CDR3 spells CASTAAQGTNTEAFF. CDR3 DNA sequence: TGTGCCAGTACGGCTGCACAGGGGACGAACACTGAAGCTTTCTTT.

This clone was detected a few times. The chain has TRBV2 and TRBJ1-2; 7 nucleotides match TRBD1. From germline, CDR1 is SNHLY and CDR2 FYNNEI. The trim removed 3 bases at V and 7 bases at J, leaving 8 bases unmatched. The CDR3 contains 14 residues. CDR3 residues: CASSDEIRGTGYTF. The CDR3 DNA follows: TGTGCCAGCAGTGATGAGATCAGGGGGACTGGCTACACCTTC.

About this clone itself: The germline gene is not matched at one end of the junction; a read error may be the cause. This sequence joins TRBV9 and TRBJ2-3, with 16 bases identical to TRBD2. This CDR3 region has 17 residues. Germline V CDR1 and CDR2: SGDLS, YYNGEE. CDR3 nucleotide sequence: TGTGCCAGCAGCGCCCGGGGACTAGCGGGGGGGATGGTTACGCAGAATTTT. Amino acids: CASSARGLAGGMVTQNF.

This rearrangement joins TRBV25-1 to TRBJ2-1; a possible D gene is TRBD2 (6 bases). Germline V lookup: CDR1 MGHDK, CDR2 SYGVNS. Trimming left V 5 bases short and J 2 bases short, with 13 bases between. CDR3 length: 15 amino acids. The CDR3 here is CASSSAGPPYNEQFF. CDR3 sequence (DNA): TGTGCCAGCAGTTCCGCGGGGCCGCCCTACAATGAGCAGTTCTTC.

This clone was seen a single time. This chain joins TRBV18 and TRBJ2-1, with 9 bases that match TRBD1. The V segment lost 0 bases and the J segment 5 bases; nucleotides outside the gene matches: 5. Germline CDR1 reads KGHSH; CDR2 reads LQKENI. This CDR3 is 16 amino acids long. The CDR3 nucleotides read TGTGCCAGCTCACCACCTTTGGGACAGGGCGACAATGAGCAGTTCTTC. This sequence encodes CASSPPLGQGDNEQFF.

This sequence joins TRBV7-9 and TRBJ2-3; D unclear. CDR3 length: 11 amino acids. With 7 bases removed from V and 5 bases from J, the gap between germline ends came to 7 bases. Per germline, CDR1 SEHNR and CDR2 FQNEAQ (reference sequence). CDR3 nucleotides: TGTGCCAGCAACAACGAAGATACGCAGTATTTT. Protein product: CASNNEDTQYF.

The gene calls are TRBV18 and TRBJ2-5; the D gene is possibly TRBD1 (6 bases). The length of the CDR3 is 13 residues. The V and J ends lost 6 bases and 4 bases respectively, with 12 bases between them. The germline CDR1 and CDR2 sequences are KGHSH and LQKENI. CDR3 coding DNA: TGTGCCAGCTCTACATACAGGGTAGAGACCCAGTACTTC. Translating gives CASSTYRVETQYF. Filled out from reference TRBV18 and TRBJ2-5, the complete variable domain reads NAGVMQNPRHLVRRRGQEARLRCSPMKGHSHVYWYRQLPEEGLKFMVYLQKENIIDESGMPKERFSAEFPKEGPSILRIQQVVRGDSAAYFCASSTYRVETQYFGPGTRLLVL.

V usage is TRBV29-1 and J usage is TRBJ2-2, with a weak D call TRBD1 (5 bases). Germline V lookup: CDR1 SQVTM, CDR2 ANQGSEA. V was clipped by 7 bases and J by 2 bases, with 14 bases between them. CDR3 length equals 14 residues. CDR3 nucleotides: TGCAGCGCGAGACAGTCTGGAAACACCGGGGAGCTGTTTTTT. Amino acids: CSARQSGNTGELFF.

This chain links TRBV5-8 with TRBJ2-5; weak D call: TRBD1 (6 bases). Germline V lookup: CDR1 SGHTS, CDR2 YDEGEE. The CDR3 extends over 14 amino acids. V lost 3 bases and J lost 7, with 16 bases in between. In DNA, the CDR3 is TGTGCCAGCAGCTCTATCGACAGGCTTGGGACCCAGTACTTC. The encoded protein is CASSSIDRLGTQYF. Full variable domain (rest looked up from reference TRBV5-8 and TRBJ2-5): EAGVTQSPTHLIKTRGQQATLRCSPISGHTSVYWYQQALGLGLQFLLWYDEGEERNRGNFPPRFSGRQFPNYSSELNVNALELEDSALYLCASSSIDRLGTQYFGPGTRLLVL.

The chain carries TRBV19 and TRBJ1-6; 9 nucleotides line up with TRBD1. V dropped 7 bases and J dropped 8; count of bases not matched to a gene: 6. CDR3 length: 14 residues. Germline loops: CDR1 LNHDA, CDR2 SQIVND (reference sequence). The CDR3 DNA reads as TGTGCCAGTAACAGGGGGCATGGGGATTCACCCCTCCACTTT. Protein sequence: CASNRGHGDSPLHF.

This clone has just one count. This chain joins TRBV28 and TRBJ2-1, with 7 bases identical to TRBD2. The CDR3 sequence is 12 residues long. The J segment lost 5 bases and the V segment lost 10 bases, leaving 5 bases of the junction unmatched. Per germline, CDR1 MDHEN and CDR2 SYDVKM. CDR3: CATRDYHNEQFF. CDR3 in DNA: TGTGCCACCAGGGACTATCACAATGAGCAGTTCTTC.

This clone has only one observation. The V and J genes are TRBV19 and TRBJ2-7, with D perhaps TRBD2 (5 bases). The CDR3 runs 13 residues. CDR1 and CDR2 (germline): LNHDA, SQIVND (reference sequence). V lost 9 bases to trimming and J lost 3 bases, with 15 bases between them. The CDR3 sequence is CASSDSSGYEQYF. In DNA form, the CDR3 reads TGTGCCAGCTCGGACTCCTCAGGCTACGAGCAGTACTTC.

The chain uses TRBV7-7 and TRBJ2-7; the match to TRBD1 covers 8 bases. This CDR3 is built from 14 residues. The junction had 5 bases not matched to a gene; V was cut back by 5 bases and J by 2 bases. CDR1 is SSHAT, CDR2 FNYEAQ, per germline (reference sequence). The CDR3 region has the DNA TGTGCCAGCAGCGCCCGGGACAGGCCCTACGAGCAGTACTTC. Protein: CASSARDRPYEQYF.

The chain recombines TRBV7-2 with TRBJ2-7; a weak D match, TRBD2 (5 bases). Germline assignment: CDR1 SGHTA and CDR2 FQGNSA. V lost 1 base to trimming and J lost 5 bases, with 9 bases between them. The CDR3 is 13 residues long. DNA of the CDR3: TGTGCCAGCAGCTTAGTTAAGAGGGACGAGCAGTACTTC. The encoded protein is CASSLVKRDEQYF.

This rearrangement joins TRBV11-3 to TRBJ2-1; TRBD1 agrees at 7 bases. CDR3 length: 14 amino acids. V gave up 5 bases and J gave up 5 bases; unmatched junction bases: 6. Germline V gene sequence: CDR1 SGHNT, CDR2 YENEEA. The CDR3 nucleotides read TGTGCCAGCAGCCGACAGGGCAGAAACAATGAGCAGTTCTTC. It translates to CASSRQGRNNEQFF.

The chain couples TRBV27 to TRBJ2-7; a weak D match, TRBD1 (6 bases). V was cut by 8 bases and J by 2 bases, with 7 bases left in between. Germline V gives CDR1 MNHEY, CDR2 SMNVEV (reference sequence). The CDR3 loop spans 11 amino acids. The CDR3 DNA sequence: TGTGCCAGCCGGGACACCTACGAGCAGTACTTC. Encoded protein: CASRDTYEQYF.

CDR3 sequence (DNA): TGTGCCACCGCTGGGACTAGCGGGGGAGAGACCCAGTACTTC. Its protein product is CATAGTSGGETQYF. The rearrangement joins TRBV10-3 to TRBJ2-5; 14 bases are a match to TRBD2. J gave up 4 bases and V 10 bases, and 5 bases lay outside the gene matches. This CDR3 has 14 amino acids. Germline V gene lookup returns CDR1 ENHRY and CDR2 SYGVKD.

The chain combines TRBV2 with TRBJ2-3; D is possibly TRBD1 (5 bases). The germline V gene has CDR1 SNHLY and CDR2 FYNNEI. Trimming took 2 bases from V and 4 from J, leaving 10 bases between them. This CDR3 contains 14 residues. The chain's CDR3 is CASSERKGSDTQYF. DNA of the CDR3: TGTGCCAGCAGTGAAAGGAAGGGGTCAGATACGCAGTATTTT. Based on the CDR3 plus reference TRBV2 and TRBJ2-3, the full variable domain is EPEVTQTPSHQVTQMGQEVILRCVPISNHLYFYWYRQILGQKVEFLVSFYNNEISEKSEIFDDQFSVERPDGSNFTLKIRSTKLEDSAMYFCASSERKGSDTQYFGPGTRLTVL.

This clone was seen a handful of times. The CDR3 spells CASSSRQGWDSPLHF. The DNA for the CDR3 is TGTGCCAGCAGCTCGAGACAGGGCTGGGATTCACCCCTCCACTTT. The V call is TRBV5-5, the J call TRBJ1-6; TRBD1 matches 7 bases. CDR1 and CDR2 (germline): SGHKS, YYEKEE (reference sequence). The CDR3 totals 15 residues. The V gene end was trimmed by 3 bases and the J gene end by 8 bases; junction bases not matched to a gene: 8.

This chain uses TRBV6-1 with TRBJ2-3; a weak D match, TRBD2 (5 bases). Germline V gene data show CDR1 as MNHNS and CDR2 as SASEGT. The CDR3 spans 11 residues. V lost 6 bases and J lost 6, with 7 bases in between. The CDR3 coding sequence is TGTGCCAGCAGGAGGGTGGATACGCAGTATTTT. Its protein product is CASRRVDTQYF.